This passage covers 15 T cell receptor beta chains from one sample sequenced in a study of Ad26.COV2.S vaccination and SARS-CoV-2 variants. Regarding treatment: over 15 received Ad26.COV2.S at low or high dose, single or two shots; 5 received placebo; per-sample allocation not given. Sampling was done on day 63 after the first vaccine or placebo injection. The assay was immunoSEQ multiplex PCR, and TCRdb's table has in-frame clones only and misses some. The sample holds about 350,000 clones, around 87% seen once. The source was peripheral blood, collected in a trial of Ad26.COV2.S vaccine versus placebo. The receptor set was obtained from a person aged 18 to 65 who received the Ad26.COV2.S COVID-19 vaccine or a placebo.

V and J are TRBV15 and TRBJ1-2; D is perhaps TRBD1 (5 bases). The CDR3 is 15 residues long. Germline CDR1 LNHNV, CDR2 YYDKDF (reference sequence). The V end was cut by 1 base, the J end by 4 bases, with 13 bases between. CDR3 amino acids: CATSRGVGEVYGYTF. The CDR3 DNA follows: TGTGCCACCAGCAGAGGGGTGGGGGAGGTCTATGGCTACACCTTC.

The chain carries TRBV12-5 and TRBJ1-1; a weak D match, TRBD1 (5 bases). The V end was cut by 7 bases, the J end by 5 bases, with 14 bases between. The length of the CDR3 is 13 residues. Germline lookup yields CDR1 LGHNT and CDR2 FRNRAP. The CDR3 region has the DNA TGTGCTAGTGCCCTAGGGGCACCAACTGAAGCTTTCTTT. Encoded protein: CASALGAPTEAFF.

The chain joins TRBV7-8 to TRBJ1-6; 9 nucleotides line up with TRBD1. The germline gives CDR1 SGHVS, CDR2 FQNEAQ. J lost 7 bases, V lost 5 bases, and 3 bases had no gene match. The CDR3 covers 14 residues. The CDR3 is CASSQDRGNSPLHF. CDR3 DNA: TGTGCCAGCAGCCAGGACAGGGGAAATTCACCCCTCCACTTT.

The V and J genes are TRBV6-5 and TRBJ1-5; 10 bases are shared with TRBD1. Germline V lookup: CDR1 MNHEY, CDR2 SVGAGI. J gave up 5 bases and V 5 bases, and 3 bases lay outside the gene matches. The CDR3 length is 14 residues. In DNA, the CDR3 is TGTGCCAGCAGTAGGGACAGGGGCGATCAGCCCCAGCATTTT. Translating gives CASSRDRGDQPQHF.

CDR3 in amino acids: CASSFRGRASGELFF. CDR3 nucleotides: TGTGCCAGCAGCTTCAGGGGGCGGGCGTCCGGGGAGCTGTTTTTT. This chain uses TRBV7-9 with TRBJ2-2; 8 nucleotides match TRBD1. Trimming at V came to 3 bases and at J to 6 bases, leaving 6 bases not matched to a gene. This CDR3 is built from 15 residues. Germline CDR1 and CDR2: SEHNR and FQNEAQ (reference sequence).

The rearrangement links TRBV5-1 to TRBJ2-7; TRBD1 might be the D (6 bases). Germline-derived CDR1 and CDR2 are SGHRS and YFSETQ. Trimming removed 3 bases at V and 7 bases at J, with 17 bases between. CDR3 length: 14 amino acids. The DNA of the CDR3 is TGCGCCAGCAGCTCAGGGGTGACCTCAAGGGAGCAGTACTTC. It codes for CASSSGVTSREQYF.

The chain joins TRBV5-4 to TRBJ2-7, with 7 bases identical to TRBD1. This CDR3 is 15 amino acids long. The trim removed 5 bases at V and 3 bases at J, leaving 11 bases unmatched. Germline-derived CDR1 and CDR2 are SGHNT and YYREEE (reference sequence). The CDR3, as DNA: TGTGCCAGCAGGGACGCCGGGACAGCCGTCTACGAGCAGTACTTC. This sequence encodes CASRDAGTAVYEQYF.

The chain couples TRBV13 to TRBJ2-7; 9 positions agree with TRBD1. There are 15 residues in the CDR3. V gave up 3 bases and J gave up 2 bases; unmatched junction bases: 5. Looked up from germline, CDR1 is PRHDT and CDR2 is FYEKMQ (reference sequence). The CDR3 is CASSFRQGGAYEQYF. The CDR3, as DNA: TGTGCCAGCAGCTTCAGACAGGGGGGGGCCTACGAGCAGTACTTC. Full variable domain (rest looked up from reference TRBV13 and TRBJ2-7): AAGVIQSPRHLIKEKRETATLKCYPIPRHDTVYWYQQGPGQDPQFLISFYEKMQSDKGSIPDRFSAQQFSDYHSELNMSSLELGDSALYFCASSFRQGGAYEQYFGPGTRLTVT.

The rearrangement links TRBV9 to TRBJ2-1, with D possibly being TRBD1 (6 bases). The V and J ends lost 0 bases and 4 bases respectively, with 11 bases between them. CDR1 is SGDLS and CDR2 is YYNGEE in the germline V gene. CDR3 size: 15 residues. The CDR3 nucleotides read TGTGCCAGCAGCGTAGCGGACAGAAGGTACAATGAGCAGTTCTTC. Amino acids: CASSVADRRYNEQFF.

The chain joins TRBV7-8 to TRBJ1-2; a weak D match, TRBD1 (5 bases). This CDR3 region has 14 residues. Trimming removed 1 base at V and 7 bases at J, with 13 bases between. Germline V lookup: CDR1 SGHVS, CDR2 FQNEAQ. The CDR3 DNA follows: TGTGCCAGCAGCTTAGGAGGGTTTCAGGGTGGCTACACCTTC. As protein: CASSLGGFQGGYTF.

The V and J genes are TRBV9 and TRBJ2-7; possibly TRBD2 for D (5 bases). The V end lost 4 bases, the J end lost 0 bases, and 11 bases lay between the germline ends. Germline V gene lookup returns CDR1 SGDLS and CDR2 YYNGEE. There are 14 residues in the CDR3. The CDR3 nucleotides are TGTGCCAGCAGCTCCCTAGGGAGCTCCTACGAGCAGTACTTC. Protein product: CASSSLGSSYEQYF.

CDR3 amino acids: CASRRSGTSTDTQYF. CDR3 nucleotides: TGTGCCAGCAGGCGAAGCGGGACTAGCACAGATACGCAGTATTTT. This chain links TRBV7-3 with TRBJ2-3, with 7 bases fitting TRBD2. CDR3 length: 15 residues. Looked up from germline, CDR1 is SGHTA and CDR2 is FQGTGA. V was clipped by 6 bases and J by 0 bases; unmatched bases: 6.

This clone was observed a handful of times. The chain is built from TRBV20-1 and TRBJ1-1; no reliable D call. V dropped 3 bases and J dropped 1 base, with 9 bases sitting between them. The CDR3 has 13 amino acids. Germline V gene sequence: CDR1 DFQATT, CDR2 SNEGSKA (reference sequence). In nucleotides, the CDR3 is TGCAGTGCTAGTCAGGACGGGAACACTGAAGCTTTCTTT. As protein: CSASQDGNTEAFF.

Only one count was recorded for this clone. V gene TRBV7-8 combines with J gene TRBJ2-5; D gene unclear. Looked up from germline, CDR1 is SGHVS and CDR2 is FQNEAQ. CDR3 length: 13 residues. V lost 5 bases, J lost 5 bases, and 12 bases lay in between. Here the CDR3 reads CASSIGPGETQYF. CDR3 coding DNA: TGTGCCAGCAGCATCGGGCCCGGGGAGACCCAGTACTTC.

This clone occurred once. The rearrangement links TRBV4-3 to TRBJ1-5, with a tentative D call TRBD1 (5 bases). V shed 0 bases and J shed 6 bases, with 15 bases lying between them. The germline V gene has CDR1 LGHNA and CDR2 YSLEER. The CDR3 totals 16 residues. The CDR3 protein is CASSQDWSGRGQPQHF. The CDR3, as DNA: TGCGCCAGCAGCCAAGATTGGAGCGGGAGGGGTCAGCCCCAGCATTTT.